A single T cell receptor beta chain is shown here with its context. This record belongs to a study of blood T cell repertoires in COVID-19. Looking at the study overall: Researchers got acute and convalescent COVID-19 samples from the United States, Italy and Spain. PBMCs, B-cell-depleted T cells, or T cells were the source of the cDNA or gDNA that made up the material.

Trimming removed 4 bases from V and 2 bases from J; junction bases left unmatched: 15. The CDR3 consists of 20 residues. Germline CDR1 is SGDLS and CDR2 is YYNGEE. In the authors' workflow: How many nucleated cells were present was estimated from reference gene primer amplification. TCRdb's copy holds only in-frame clones and misses some; the assay was immunoSEQ multiplex PCR. The DNA was the basis for D and trimming; V, J and clone size are from that table. The top ten clones hold roughly a tenth of a sample with about 170,000 clones, about 80% of them seen once. This chain connects TRBV9 to TRBJ2-5; 15 nucleotides agree with TRBD2. This clonotype was sampled from a man in his sixties or seventies with active or convalescent COVID-19. The specimen sequenced was peripheral blood. The CDR3 spells CASSPRGGTSGGYSQETQYF. DNA of the CDR3: TGTGCCAGCAGCCCCCGCGGGGGGACTAGCGGGGGGTACAGTCAAGAGACCCAGTACTTC. Filled out from reference TRBV9 and TRBJ2-5, the complete variable domain reads DSGVTQTPKHLITATGQRVTLRCSPRSGDLSVYWYQQSLDQGLQFLIQYYNGEERAKGNILERFSAQQFPDLHSELNLSSLELGDSALYFCASSPRGGTSGGYSQETQYFGPGTRLLVL.